This TCR beta chain stems from a study of beta chain features in type 1 diabetes. About the research overall: Cell yields, age and gender were similar between patients and healthy donors.

Germline CDR1 reads SNHLY; CDR2 reads FYNNEI. The junction had 11 bases not matched to a gene; V was cut back by 6 bases and J by 5 bases. CDR3 length: 15 residues. This clone was seen more than once but under ten times. The target antigen is unknown. Broader study findings: TCRB CDR3 length was moderately but significantly reduced in all four CD4+ subsets of Type 1 diabetes patients. For type 1 diabetes patients, VDJ junctions showed fewer insertions and more deletions. PCR, the amplification step, might favor shorter templates, equally in patients and controls.

Expressed TCRB transcripts were sequenced because the entire RNA isolate underwent reverse transcription. Clones were sequenced by immunoSEQ multiplex PCR, and TCRdb holds only the in-frame ones, with some missing. The table records 400,000 or so clones, over 8.5% of them present only once. The receptor was isolated from a man aged 30 to 45 with type 1 diabetes. The specimen sequenced was central memory CD4+ T cells from blood. The V call is TRBV2, the J call TRBJ2-5, with 8 bases aligning to TRBD1. The CDR3 region is CASRQPTGGRETQYF. Here the CDR3 DNA reads TGTGCCAGCAGACAACCCACAGGGGGACGGGAGACCCAGTACTTC.